This T cell receptor beta chain originates from a study of radiation and T cells in renal cell carcinoma. Time point noted: baseline pretreatment blood. Treatment: 15 Gy SBRT to primary tumor, nephrectomy 4 weeks later. This table comes from immunoSEQ multiplex PCR, and its TCRdb copy is limited to in-frame clones, with some not included. The data show 150,000 or so clones, about 88% seen once. J gave up 6 bases and V 5 bases, and 6 bases lay outside the gene matches. The germline V gene encodes CDR1 SEHNR and CDR2 FQNEAQ (reference sequence). The length of the CDR3 is 14 residues. This chain links TRBV7-9 with TRBJ1-2, with 10 bases matching TRBD1. This receptor was identified in a woman in her forties or fifties with renal cell carcinoma. Here the sequenced sample was blood, taken from a patient whose treatment included radiotherapy and nephrectomy. The CDR3 bases are TGTGCCAGCAGCCGGGACAGGGGATGGGATGGCTACACCTTC. Protein product: CASSRDRGWDGYTF.